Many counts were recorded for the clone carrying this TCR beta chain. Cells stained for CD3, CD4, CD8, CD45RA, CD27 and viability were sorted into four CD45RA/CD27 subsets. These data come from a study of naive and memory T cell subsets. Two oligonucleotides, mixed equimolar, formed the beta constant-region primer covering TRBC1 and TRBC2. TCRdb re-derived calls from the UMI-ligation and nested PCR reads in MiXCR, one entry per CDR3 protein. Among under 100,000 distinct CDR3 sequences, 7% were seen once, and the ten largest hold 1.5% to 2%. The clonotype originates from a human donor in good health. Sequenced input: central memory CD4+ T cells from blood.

CDR3 nucleotide sequence: TGTGCCATCCAGGGACAGGGTGAAGATACGCAGTATTTT. It specifies CAIQGQGEDTQYF. The chain recombines TRBV12-3 or TRBV12-4 with TRBJ2-3, with 9 bases identical to TRBD1. The CDR3 runs 13 residues. The J segment lost 5 bases and the V segment lost 10 bases, leaving 7 bases of the junction unmatched.